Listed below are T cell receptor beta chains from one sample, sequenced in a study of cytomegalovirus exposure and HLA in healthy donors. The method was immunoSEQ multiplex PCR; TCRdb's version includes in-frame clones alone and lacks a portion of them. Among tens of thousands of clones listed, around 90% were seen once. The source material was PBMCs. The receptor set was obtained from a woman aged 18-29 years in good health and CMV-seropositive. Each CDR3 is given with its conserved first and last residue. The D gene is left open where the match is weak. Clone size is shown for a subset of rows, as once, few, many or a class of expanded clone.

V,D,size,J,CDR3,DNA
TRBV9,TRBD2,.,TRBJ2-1,CASSVGTSGINEQFF,TGTGCCAGCAGCGTAGGGACTAGCGGGATCAATGAGCAGTTCTTC
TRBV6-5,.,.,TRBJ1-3,CASSFTPGGSGNTIYF,TGTGCCAGCAGTTTCACCCCCGGAGGATCTGGAAACACCATATATTTT
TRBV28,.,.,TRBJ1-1,CASGGSTEAFF,TGTGCCAGCGGGGGGTCCACTGAAGCTTTCTTT
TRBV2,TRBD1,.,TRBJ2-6,CASSERGQGPGANVLTF,TGTGCCAGCAGTGAACGGGGACAGGGTCCTGGGGCCAACGTCCTGACTTTC
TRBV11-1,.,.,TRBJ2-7,CASSLSGLEEQYF,TGTGCCAGCAGCTTGTCCGGGTTGGAGGAGCAGTACTTC
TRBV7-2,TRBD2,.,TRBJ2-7,CASSLVGGGEREQYF,TGTGCCAGCAGCTTAGTGGGGGGAGGGGAACGCGAGCAGTACTTC
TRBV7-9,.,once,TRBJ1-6,CASSPGNNSPLHF,TGTGCCAGCAGTCCCGGGAATAATTCACCCCTCCACTTT
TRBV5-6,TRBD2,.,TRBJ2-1,CASSPGGGRSYNEQFF,TGTGCCAGCAGCCCCGGGGGCGGGAGGTCCTACAATGAGCAGTTCTTC
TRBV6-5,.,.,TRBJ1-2,CASSLGLLEGYTF,TGTGCCAGCAGCTTAGGACTCTTAGAAGGCTACACCTTC
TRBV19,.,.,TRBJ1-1,CASTRTANTEAFF,TGTGCCAGTACCAGGACAGCGAACACTGAAGCTTTCTTT
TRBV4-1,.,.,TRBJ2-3,CASSPSGDTQYF,TGCGCCAGCAGCCCCTCAGGGGATACGCAGTATTTT
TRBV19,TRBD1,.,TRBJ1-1,CASTDRGSEAFF,TGTGCCAGTACCGACAGGGGGTCTGAAGCTTTCTTT
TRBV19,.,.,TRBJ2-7,CASSIDITQDEQYF,TGTGCCAGTAGTATAGATATAACACAAGACGAGCAGTACTTC
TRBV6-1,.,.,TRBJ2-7,CASTLSGGGEQYF,TGTGCCAGCACCCTCTCAGGGGGAGGAGAGCAGTACTTC
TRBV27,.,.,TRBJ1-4,CASSYRRNFEKLFF,TGTGCCAGCAGTTACAGACGTAATTTTGAAAAACTGTTTTTT
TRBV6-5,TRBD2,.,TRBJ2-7,CASSYSGGSYEQYF,TGTGCCAGCAGTTATAGCGGGGGCTCCTACGAGCAGTACTTC
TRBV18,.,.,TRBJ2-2,CASSPLEAGELFF,TGTGCCAGCTCACCACTAGAGGCCGGGGAGCTGTTTTTT
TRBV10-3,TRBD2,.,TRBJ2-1,CAISEKREGSEQFF,TGTGCCATCAGTGAGAAGCGGGAGGGCAGTGAGCAGTTCTTC
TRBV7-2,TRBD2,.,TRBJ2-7,CASSTTSGLSYEQYF,TGTGCCAGCAGCACGACTAGCGGGCTCTCCTACGAGCAGTACTTC